The 29 T cell receptor beta chains reported below all come from one sample, sequenced in a study of T-cell memory formation after mild COVID-19. MiXCR, applied by TCRdb to the 5' RACE reads, yields one record per CDR3 protein. The top ten hold over 9.5% of the sample, which has fewer than 250,000 distinct CDR3 sequences, 25% to 35% seen once. Sequenced: PBMCs or a T cell subset sorted from them (not recorded which). These receptors came from an adult woman who had mild COVID-19 (a few samples of this study predate the infection). Cell type and time point are not known.

The chain combines TRBV18 with TRBJ1-6; 7 bases fit TRBD1. Per the germline V gene, CDR1 is KGHSH and CDR2 is LQKENI. V dropped 4 bases and J dropped 11; count of bases not matched to a gene: 5. The CDR3 totals 13 residues. The CDR3 nucleotides are TGTGCCAGCTCACGACAGGGTTATCCACCCCTCCACTTT. This translates into CASSRQGYPPLHF.

This clonotype turned up a few times. This chain connects TRBV7-2 to TRBJ1-5; no clear D. Germline V gene lookup returns CDR1 SGHTA and CDR2 FQGNSA. V was clipped by 5 bases and J by 3 bases, with 14 bases between them. This CDR3 comprises 15 residues. CDR3 amino acids: CASSAGLQTNQPQHF. In nucleotides, the CDR3 is TGTGCCAGCAGCGCTGGGTTACAGACCAATCAGCCCCAGCATTTT. The full variable domain, completed using reference TRBV7-2 and TRBJ1-5, is GAGVSQSPSNKVTEKGKDVELRCDPISGHTALYWYRQSLGQGLEFLIYFQGNSAPDKSGLPSDRFSAERTGGSVSTLTIQRTQQEDSAVYLCASSAGLQTNQPQHFGDGTRLSIL.

This CDR3 is CASSQEGTSTDTQYF. CDR3 sequence (DNA): TGCGCCAGCAGCCAAGAGGGGACTAGCACAGATACGCAGTATTTT. V usage is TRBV4-3 and J usage is TRBJ2-3, with a possible D match to TRBD2 (6 bases). Germline V gene sequence: CDR1 LGHNA, CDR2 YSLEER. The CDR3 sequence is 15 residues long. V shed 0 bases and J shed 0 bases, with 7 bases lying between them.

This clonotype was seen a handful of times. J is TRBJ1-2 and V is TRBV9, with D uncertain. Germline V gene sequence: CDR1 SGDLS, CDR2 YYNGEE. CDR3 length: 16 residues. V was clipped by 0 bases and J by 3 bases, with 15 bases between them. The DNA for the CDR3 is TGTGCCAGCAGCGTAGCTCTGGACGGACCCTACTATGGCTACACCTTC. This codes for CASSVALDGPYYGYTF.

V usage is TRBV6-5 and J usage is TRBJ2-2; D possibly corresponds to TRBD1 (6 bases). The germline CDR1 and CDR2 sequences are MNHEY and SVGAGI. Trimming removed 4 bases from V and 5 bases from J, with 8 bases in between. The CDR3 has 13 amino acids. CDR3 region: CASSFQGTGELFF. The CDR3 coding sequence is TGTGCCAGCAGTTTCCAGGGGACCGGGGAGCTGTTTTTT.

This chain uses TRBV29-1 with TRBJ2-3, with 9 bases lining up with TRBD2. CDR3 length: 13 residues. Trimming at V came to 7 bases and at J to 4 bases, leaving 6 bases not matched to a gene. CDR1 is SQVTM and CDR2 is ANQGSEA in the germline V gene. The CDR3 DNA follows: TGCAGCGCGAGGACTAGCGCAGCAGATACGCAGTATTTT. Its protein is CSARTSAADTQYF.

This clonotype came up a few times. The chain combines TRBV7-6 with TRBJ1-2; a possible D gene is TRBD1 (6 bases). CDR1 and CDR2 (germline): SGHVS, FNYEAQ. With 5 bases removed from V and 7 bases from J, the gap between germline ends came to 17 bases. The CDR3 has 14 residues. This chain's CDR3 is CASSDPGEGGGYTF. The CDR3 region has the DNA TGTGCCAGCAGCGACCCGGGCGAAGGGGGTGGCTACACCTTC.

This clonotype was observed a handful of times. This rearrangement joins TRBV28 to TRBJ1-1; perhaps TRBD1 as D (5 bases). Germline-derived CDR1 and CDR2 are MDHEN and SYDVKM. Trimming shortened V by 4 bases and J by 5 bases, and 14 bases separated the two germline ends. CDR3 length: 14 amino acids. As DNA, the CDR3 is TGTGCCAGCAGTTCCAGGGCTTTGGGAACTGAAGCTTTCTTT. Translated, it gives CASSSRALGTEAFF.

V and J are TRBV29-1 and TRBJ1-2, with D hard to call. The V gene lost 4 bases and the J gene lost 6 bases, with 6 bases spanning the gap. Germline values: CDR1 SQVTM, CDR2 ANQGSEA. The CDR3 loop spans 10 amino acids. The CDR3 nucleotides are TGCAGCGTTGGGAGTGATGGCTACACCTTC. It translates to CSVGSDGYTF.

The chain employs TRBV5-5 and TRBJ1-1, with no clear D. There are 12 residues in the CDR3. V shed 2 bases and J shed 6 bases, with 8 bases lying between them. Germline V CDR1 and CDR2: SGHKS, YYEKEE (reference sequence). This chain's CDR3 is CASSFGGSEAFF. The CDR3 coding sequence is TGTGCCAGCAGCTTTGGTGGGTCTGAAGCTTTCTTT.

This clonotype was counted only a few times. The DNA for the CDR3 is TGTGCCAGCAGCTTCAGCGACAGGGATAGCTACACCTTC. It yields the protein CASSFSDRDSYTF. The J gene is TRBJ1-2, the V gene TRBV7-9; TRBD1 agrees at 7 bases. Germline V gene sequence: CDR1 SEHNR, CDR2 FQNEAQ (reference sequence). The CDR3 is 13 residues long. J was trimmed by 9 bases and V by 3 bases; bases with no gene match: 7.

J is TRBJ2-1 and V is TRBV7-3, with TRBD2 matching over 9 bases. The CDR3 is 16 residues long. V lost 2 bases, J lost 5 bases, and 7 bases stayed unmatched. Germline CDR1 is SGHTA and CDR2 is FQGTGA. CDR3: CASSLYGTSSNNEQFF. The CDR3 bases are TGTGCCAGCAGCTTATATGGGACTAGCAGTAACAATGAGCAGTTCTTC. Variable domain in full (rest from reference TRBV7-3 and TRBJ2-1): GAGVSQTPSNKVTEKGKYVELRCDPISGHTALYWYRQSLGQGPEFLIYFQGTGAADDSGLPNDRFFAVRPEGSVSTLKIQRTERGDSAVYLCASSLYGTSSNNEQFFGPGTRLTVL.

This clonotype showed up just a few times. V gene TRBV14 combines with J gene TRBJ2-7; 11 bases match TRBD2. The junction had 5 bases not matched to a gene; V was cut back by 4 bases and J by 3 bases. Germline V gene lookup returns CDR1 SGHDN and CDR2 FVKESK. The length of the CDR3 is 15 residues. CDR3 nucleotide sequence: TGTGCCAGCAGCCGGGGACTAGCGGACGTCTACGAGCAGTACTTC. This encodes CASSRGLADVYEQYF.

This clonotype has just a few counts. This chain connects TRBV5-1 to TRBJ2-1; 8 bases align to TRBD2. J was trimmed by 2 bases and V by 3 bases; bases with no gene match: 4. Germline lookup yields CDR1 SGHRS and CDR2 YFSETQ. This CDR3 spans 15 amino acids. CDR3 in DNA: TGCGCCAGCAGCTCCCCCGGGGGGGCCTACAATGAGCAGTTCTTC. This sequence encodes CASSSPGGAYNEQFF.

On this clonotype itself: This could be a read error, since a much larger clone is one nucleotide away. The chain uses TRBV7-2 and TRBJ1-2; D is ambiguous. Germline-derived CDR1 and CDR2 are SGHTA and FQGNSA. This CDR3 region has 14 residues. The V and J ends lost 1 base and 3 bases respectively, with 9 bases between them. DNA of the CDR3: TGTGCCAGCAGCTTAGGTCTGCAGGACTATGGCTACACCTTC. It is translated as CASSLGLQDYGYTF.

V gene TRBV5-1 combines with J gene TRBJ1-4; D may be TRBD1 (5 bases). Trimming removed 3 bases at V and 6 bases at J, with 24 bases between. The CDR3 loop spans 18 amino acids. Germline CDR1 is SGHRS and CDR2 is YFSETQ. The CDR3 is CASSYRGRGIQRDEKLFF. The CDR3 DNA sequence: TGCGCCAGCAGCTACCGGGGACGAGGTATTCAGAGGGATGAAAAACTGTTTTTT.

CDR3: CASSPVQRETEQFF. CDR3 sequence (DNA): TGTGCCAGCTCACCAGTCCAGCGGGAGACTGAGCAGTTCTTC. The J gene is TRBJ2-1, the V gene TRBV18; 8 bases line up with TRBD2. The CDR3 sequence is 14 residues long. The germline CDR1 and CDR2 sequences are KGHSH and LQKENI. J gave up 9 bases and V 2 bases, and 6 bases lay outside the gene matches.

The chain uses TRBV7-2 and TRBJ2-3; 12 nucleotides align to TRBD2. CDR1 and CDR2 from the germline V gene are SGHTA and FQGNSA. The CDR3 is made up of 17 amino acids. With 5 bases clipped from V and 0 bases from J, the junction kept 6 bases outside the gene matches. The CDR3 is CASSKRLAGASTDTQYF. CDR3 nucleotide sequence: TGTGCCAGCAGCAAGAGACTAGCGGGGGCAAGCACAGATACGCAGTATTTT.

The rearrangement uses TRBV6-4 and TRBJ2-1; TRBD2 is a possible D gene (6 bases). From germline, CDR1 is MRHNA and CDR2 SNTAGT. The CDR3 consists of 15 residues. V shed 0 bases and J shed 6 bases, with 12 bases lying between them. The CDR3 spells CASSDSGLGGNEQFF. CDR3 bases: TGTGCCAGCAGTGACTCTGGACTGGGGGGCAATGAGCAGTTCTTC.

The chain employs TRBV18 and TRBJ1-1, with D possibly TRBD1 on 5 matching bases. The CDR3 has 15 amino acids. The germline V gene encodes CDR1 KGHSH and CDR2 LQKENI. The germline V and J ends were trimmed by 2 bases and 0 bases, with 10 bases remaining between them. This chain's CDR3 is CASSPGTGMNTEAFF. The DNA of the CDR3 is TGTGCCAGCTCACCAGGGACGGGGATGAACACTGAAGCTTTCTTT.

This clonotype was seen only a few times. The J gene is TRBJ1-3, the V gene TRBV6-2 or TRBV6-3, with D possibly TRBD1 on 5 matching bases. The germline CDR1 and CDR2 sequences are MNHEY and SVGEGT. V was clipped by 9 bases and J by 0 bases, with 9 bases between them. The CDR3 spans 13 residues. The CDR3 sequence: CASGASSGNTIYF. CDR3 bases: TGTGCCAGTGGGGCAAGCTCTGGAAACACCATATATTTT.

This rearrangement joins TRBV7-2 to TRBJ2-3, with TRBD2 as a possible D gene (5 bases). The germline V gene has CDR1 SGHTA and CDR2 FQGNSA. V lost 2 bases and J 4 bases, leaving 7 bases between the germline ends. This CDR3 has 13 residues. CDR3 residues: CASSLIAPDTQYF. The CDR3 DNA reads TGTGCCAGCAGCTTAATAGCGCCAGATACGCAGTATTTT.

The chain is built from TRBV20-1 and TRBJ2-3, with D perhaps being TRBD1 or TRBD2 (6 bases each). The CDR3 is 15 amino acids. CDR1 DFQATT and CDR2 SNEGSKA come from the germline V gene (reference sequence). With 0 bases removed from V and 3 bases from J, the gap between germline ends came to 13 bases. In DNA, the CDR3 is TGCAGTGCTAGAGAGTGGGGGGCGCGGACAGATACGCAGTATTTT. It is translated as CSAREWGARTDTQYF.

This clonotype was counted only a few times. V gene TRBV29-1 combines with J gene TRBJ1-1; TRBD1 matches 8 bases. CDR1 and CDR2 from the germline V gene are SQVTM and ANQGSEA. CDR3 length equals 11 residues. Losses at the gene ends were 6 bases for V and 6 bases for J; bases not matched to a gene: 3. CDR3 residues: CSVGTGAEAFF. CDR3 DNA sequence: TGCAGCGTGGGGACAGGCGCTGAAGCTTTCTTT.

This chain joins TRBV24-1 and TRBJ2-5; D is unclear. Germline V gives CDR1 KGHDR, CDR2 SFDVKD. Between the trimmed V and J ends, which lost 4 bases and 1 base, there was a span of 6 bases. The CDR3 length is 13 residues. CDR3 in DNA: TGTGCCACCAGTGACCCCACCCAAGAGACCCAGTACTTC. Translation gives CATSDPTQETQYF.

Only a few counts were recorded for this clonotype. The CDR3 region is CSVGVALEQFF. The CDR3 DNA reads TGCAGCGTGGGTGTAGCACTTGAGCAGTTCTTC. This chain connects TRBV29-1 to TRBJ2-1; D gene unclear. This CDR3 is 11 amino acids long. Trimming took 6 bases from V and 9 from J, leaving 12 bases between them. Per the germline V gene, CDR1 is SQVTM and CDR2 is ANQGSEA.

This clonotype was seen a few times. This chain connects TRBV12-3 or TRBV12-4 to TRBJ2-4; 15 nucleotides align to TRBD2. V was clipped by 5 bases and J by 5 bases; unmatched bases: 13. CDR3 length: 19 amino acids. The CDR3 here is CASSTPGLAGGRPENIQYF. As DNA, the CDR3 is TGTGCCAGCAGTACCCCGGGACTAGCGGGGGGCCGGCCGGAAAACATTCAGTACTTC.

This clonotype showed up just a few times. The chain is built from TRBV20-1 and TRBJ1-1, with D possibly being TRBD1 (5 bases). Germline V lookup: CDR1 DFQATT, CDR2 SNEGSKA (reference sequence). V lost 0 bases to trimming and J lost 5 bases, with 7 bases between them. The CDR3 loop spans 12 amino acids. The CDR3 sequence: CSARDGGTEAFF. CDR3 in DNA: TGCAGTGCTAGAGATGGGGGGACTGAAGCTTTCTTT.

This chain links TRBV20-1 with TRBJ2-7; 8 bases agree with TRBD1. The trim removed 4 bases at V and 0 bases at J, leaving 5 bases unmatched. The germline V gene has CDR1 DFQATT and CDR2 SNEGSKA (reference sequence). The CDR3 length is 14 residues. In DNA form, the CDR3 reads TGCAGTGCTAAGGACAGGGTGAGCTCCTACGAGCAGTACTTC. It codes for CSAKDRVSSYEQYF.